A selection of T cell receptor beta chains follows, all from one sample in a study. Using its own MiXCR run on the 5' RACE reads, TCRdb lists one record per CDR3 protein. Here the sample spans about 5,200 distinct CDR3 sequences, around 70% being singletons. The sequencing input was naive CD4+ T cells sorted from blood. These receptors came from a female donor with breast cancer. The CDR3 runs from the conserved cysteine through the conserved F or W. The D gene is left open where the match is weak. Some rows mark clone size as missing; the rest say once, few, many or name a class of expanded clone.

cdr3_aa cdr3_nt d_call j_call v_call clone_size cdr3_length
CASSEQPSSYEQYF TGTGCCAGCAGTGAACAGCCCAGCTCCTACGAGCAGTACTTC NA TRBJ2-7 TRBV6-1 NA 14
CSAYRGLAEAFF TGCAGTGCTTACAGGGGGCTGGCTGAAGCTTTCTTT TRBD1 TRBJ1-1 TRBV20-1 NA 12
CAISERGGENGYTF TGTGCCATCAGTGAGCGGGGGGGAGAGAATGGCTACACCTTC NA TRBJ1-2 TRBV10-3 NA 14
CSAREGLGSCNEQFF TGCAGTGCTAGGGAAGGTTTAGGCTCCTGCAATGAGCAGTTCTTC NA TRBJ2-1 TRBV20-1 NA 15
CASSRVGYGYTF TGCGCCAGCAGTAGGGTTGGCTATGGCTACACCTTC NA TRBJ1-2 TRBV4-2 NA 12
CASSQHQYEQYF TGTGCCAGCAGCCAACACCAATACGAGCAGTACTTC NA TRBJ2-7 TRBV2 NA 12
CAISRAGEGAAFF TGTGCCATCAGTCGCGCAGGGGAGGGAGCAGCTTTCTTT NA TRBJ1-1 TRBV10-3 NA 13
CASSLGGQATYNEQFF TGTGCCAGCAGTTTAGGGGGACAGGCCACCTACAATGAGCAGTTCTTC TRBD1 TRBJ2-1 TRBV28 NA 16
CASSENSDQPQHF TGTGCCAGCAGTGAGAACAGCGATCAGCCCCAGCATTTT NA TRBJ1-5 TRBV2 NA 13
CASSLDRLAKQYF TGTGCCAGCAGCTTAGATCGATTGGCTAAGCAGTACTTC NA TRBJ2-7 TRBV11-3 NA 13
CSAREGRGRGGNQPQHF TGCAGTGCTAGAGAGGGTAGGGGCCGGGGGGGCAATCAGCCCCAGCATTTT NA TRBJ1-5 TRBV20-1 NA 17
CASPGWAYEQYF TGTGCCAGCCCGGGGTGGGCTTACGAGCAGTACTTC NA TRBJ2-7 TRBV28 NA 12
CASSHPDGSLNTEAFF TGTGCCAGCAGTCATCCAGATGGCAGCCTGAACACTGAAGCTTTCTTT NA TRBJ1-1 TRBV12-3/TRBV12-4 NA 16
CASSPGGLAEETQYF TGTGCCAGCAGCCCTGGGGGACTTGCAGAAGAGACCCAGTACTTC NA TRBJ2-5 TRBV7-3 once 15
CATTRTGSYEQYF TGTGCCACCACTAGGACAGGGAGCTACGAGCAGTACTTC TRBD1 TRBJ2-7 TRBV12-3/TRBV12-4 NA 13
CASGSFPSLGGACYEQYF TGTGCCAGCGGCTCCTTTCCGTCCCTCGGCGGGGCCTGCTACGAGCAGTACTTC NA TRBJ2-7 TRBV7-2 NA 18
CSAREPGQGAEAFF TGCAGTGCTAGAGAACCGGGACAGGGGGCTGAAGCTTTCTTT TRBD1 TRBJ1-1 TRBV20-1 NA 14
CASSLYRGGTEAFF TGCGCCAGCAGCCTCTACAGGGGAGGCACTGAAGCTTTCTTT TRBD1 TRBJ1-1 TRBV5-1 NA 14
CASSLGQGAQPQHF TGCGCCAGCAGCTTGGGACAGGGGGCGCAGCCCCAGCATTTT TRBD1 TRBJ1-5 TRBV5-1 NA 14
CSASLGNYGYTF TGCAGTGCTAGTCTGGGTAACTATGGTTACACCTTC NA TRBJ1-2 TRBV20-1 NA 12
CASSLTGASGYEQYF TGTGCCAGCAGTTTAACAGGGGCGTCAGGCTACGAGCAGTACTTC TRBD1 TRBJ2-7 TRBV12-3/TRBV12-4 once 15
CASSADSPNYGYTF TGTGCCAGCAGCGCGGACAGCCCTAACTATGGCTACACCTTC NA TRBJ1-2 TRBV9 few 14
CASSLSRGYQPQHF TGTGCCAGCAGCTTAAGTAGGGGATACCAGCCCCAGCATTTT NA TRBJ1-5 TRBV7-3 NA 14
CASGFGPGEQYF TGTGCTAGTGGTTTCGGACCGGGGGAGCAGTACTTC NA TRBJ2-7 TRBV12-5 NA 12
CASSPRSGKMNEAFF TGTGCCAGCTCACCCCGATCGGGGAAGATGAATGAAGCTTTCTTT NA TRBJ1-1 TRBV18 NA 15
CASSPGQITDEQYF TGTGCCAGCTCACCCGGACAGATTACCGACGAGCAGTACTTC NA TRBJ2-7 TRBV18 NA 14
CASSLVVLDPYEQYF TGTGCCAGCAGCTTGGTTGTCCTGGACCCCTACGAGCAGTACTTC NA TRBJ2-7 TRBV5-6 NA 15
CASRADRANYGYTF TGTGCCAGCAGAGCCGACAGGGCTAACTATGGCTACACCTTC TRBD1 TRBJ1-2 TRBV2 once 14
CASSLQDSGNTIYF TGTGCCAGCAGCCTGCAGGACTCTGGAAACACCATATATTTT NA TRBJ1-3 TRBV5-6 NA 14
CASSIGLAGGLSTGELFF TGTGCCAGCAGCATCGGACTAGCGGGAGGGCTTAGCACCGGGGAGCTGTTTTTT TRBD2 TRBJ2-2 TRBV9 NA 18
CASSSQGAGEQFF TGTGCCAGCAGCTCACAGGGGGCCGGTGAGCAGTTCTTC TRBD1 TRBJ2-1 TRBV7-3 once 13
CSVVGDSLYGYTF TGCAGCGTTGTCGGGGACAGCCTCTATGGCTACACCTTC TRBD1 TRBJ1-2 TRBV29-1 NA 13
CAISDAKDTQYF TGTGCCATCAGTGATGCAAAAGATACGCAGTATTTT NA TRBJ2-3 TRBV10-3 few 12
CASSGAGEVGELFF TGCGCCAGCAGCGGGGCAGGGGAGGTCGGGGAGCTGTTTTTT NA TRBJ2-2 TRBV5-1 NA 14
CASSSQGRQPQHF TGTGCCAGCAGTTCACAGGGTCGTCAGCCCCAGCATTTT NA TRBJ1-5 TRBV6-1 NA 13
CASSRDENYGYTF TGTGCCAGCAGCCGAGACGAGAACTATGGCTACACCTTC NA TRBJ1-2 TRBV9 NA 13
CSVVGTGARTEAFF TGCAGCGTTGTGGGGACAGGGGCTCGCACTGAAGCTTTCTTT TRBD1 TRBJ1-1 TRBV29-1 NA 14
CASSLASETQYF TGTGCTAGCAGCTTAGCCTCGGAGACCCAGTACTTC NA TRBJ2-5 TRBV7-7 few 12
CASSFQGTTGNTIYF TGCGCCAGCAGTTTCCAGGGAACAACTGGAAACACCATATATTTT NA TRBJ1-3 TRBV10-2 NA 15
CASSTRTGGTNQPQHF TGTGCCAGCAGTACCCGGACAGGGGGCACCAATCAGCCCCAGCATTTT TRBD1 TRBJ1-5 TRBV12-3/TRBV12-4 NA 16
CAWSEGVTDTQYF TGTGCCTGGAGTGAAGGGGTCACAGATACGCAGTATTTT NA TRBJ2-3 TRBV30 NA 13
CASSQGGQGHTGELFF TGTGCCAGCAGCCAAGGCGGACAGGGCCACACCGGGGAGCTGTTTTTT TRBD1 TRBJ2-2 TRBV4-2 NA 16
CASSLLVLSYEQYF TGTGCCAGCAGCTTGCTGGTACTATCCTACGAGCAGTACTTC NA TRBJ2-7 TRBV5-6 NA 14